The 9 T cell receptor beta chains below were found in one sample sequenced in a study of blood T cell repertoires in COVID-19. Data came from immunoSEQ multiplex PCR; TCRdb stores just in-frame clones and leaves some out. Of around 30,000 clones in the sample, around 91% were seen once. The sequencing input was peripheral blood. These receptors all come from a man aged 55 to 70 with acute or convalescent COVID-19.

The chain links TRBV19 to TRBJ1-2, with 8 nucleotides matching TRBD1. The junction had 4 bases not matched to a gene; V was cut back by 5 bases and J by 2 bases. The germline V gene has CDR1 LNHDA and CDR2 SQIVND (reference sequence). This CDR3 is built from 14 residues. CDR3 loop: CASSDGQGNYGYTF. In DNA form, the CDR3 reads TGTGCCAGTAGTGACGGACAGGGCAACTATGGCTACACCTTC.

The rearrangement links TRBV7-8 to TRBJ2-1; 10 bases align to TRBD2. The ends lost 5 bases at V and 4 bases at J; junction bases unmatched: 8. CDR1 is SGHVS and CDR2 is FQNEAQ in the germline V gene. The CDR3 has 16 residues. In DNA, the CDR3 is TGTGCCAGCAGCACCCAACTAGCGGGAACATACAATGAGCAGTTCTTC. Translated: CASSTQLAGTYNEQFF.

This chain connects TRBV5-5 to TRBJ1-2; perhaps TRBD1 as D (6 bases). V lost 0 bases and J lost 4, with 7 bases in between. Per germline, CDR1 SGHKS and CDR2 YYEKEE (reference sequence). The CDR3 runs 13 residues. CDR3 in amino acids: CASSLEQGYGYTF. The CDR3 DNA reads TGTGCCAGCAGCTTGGAACAGGGCTATGGCTACACCTTC.

The rearrangement links TRBV7-6 to TRBJ1-2; 9 nucleotides agree with TRBD1. This CDR3 has 15 residues. The germline V gene encodes CDR1 SGHVS and CDR2 FNYEAQ. The V and J ends lost 5 bases and 4 bases, in that order; junction bases with no gene match: 8. The CDR3 DNA reads TGTGCCAGCAGCGCGGGACAGGGAGGAGGCTATGGCTACACCTTC. It translates to CASSAGQGGGYGYTF.

The chain is built from TRBV5-4 and TRBJ2-7, with 8 bases fitting TRBD1. J gave up 2 bases and V 4 bases, and 8 bases lay outside the gene matches. In germline, CDR1 is SGHNT, CDR2 YYREEE (reference sequence). The CDR3 extends over 15 amino acids. DNA for the CDR3: TGTGCCAGCAGCCCGGGGACAGGTCCCACCTACGAGCAGTACTTC. Amino acids: CASSPGTGPTYEQYF.

The chain is built from TRBV6-5 and TRBJ1-1, with 10 bases matching TRBD1. The CDR3 has 14 amino acids. Trimming removed 1 base from V and 8 bases from J; junction bases left unmatched: 4. Germline-derived CDR1 and CDR2 are MNHEY and SVGAGI. The CDR3 DNA is TGTGCCAGCAGTTACTTGGGACAGGGGAGAGAAGCTTTCTTT. Protein: CASSYLGQGREAFF.

The chain joins TRBV3-1 (or the pseudogene TRBV3-2) to TRBJ2-1; D possibly corresponds to TRBD2 (5 bases). Trimming shortened V by 5 bases and J by 2 bases, and 16 bases separated the two germline ends. The CDR3 consists of 16 residues. Germline V lookup: CDR1 LGHDT, CDR2 YNNKEL (reference sequence). CDR3 region: CASSERLVGAYNEQFF. The CDR3 DNA sequence: TGTGCCAGCAGCGAACGTTTGGTGGGAGCCTACAATGAGCAGTTCTTC.

J is TRBJ1-3 and V is TRBV6-5; a possible D gene is TRBD1 (5 bases). Trimming took off 2 bases at V and 1 base at J, with 9 bases between the two ends. Germline-derived CDR1 and CDR2 are MNHEY and SVGAGI. The CDR3 runs to 15 residues. DNA of the CDR3: TGTGCCAGCAGTTACCTTTCAGGGTCTGGAAACACCATATATTTT. It yields the protein CASSYLSGSGNTIYF.

V usage is TRBV7-3 and J usage is TRBJ2-3, with a tentative D call TRBD2 (5 bases). The CDR3 totals 14 residues. V was shortened by 2 bases and J by 4 bases, with 10 bases between the two germline ends. Germline V gene sequence: CDR1 SGHTA, CDR2 FQGTGA. CDR3 bases: TGTGCCAGCAGCTTATTGGAGGATCCAGATACGCAGTATTTT. Translation gives CASSLLEDPDTQYF. Filled out from reference TRBV7-3 and TRBJ2-3, the complete variable domain reads GAGVSQTPSNKVTEKGKYVELRCDPISGHTALYWYRQSLGQGPEFLIYFQGTGAADDSGLPNDRFFAVRPEGSVSTLKIQRTERGDSAVYLCASSLLEDPDTQYFGPGTRLTVL.